Here is one TCR beta chain with its context. The sample is drawn from a study of control samples from healthy donors and cancer patients. The V gene's germline CDR1 is LNHDA and CDR2 SQIVND (reference sequence). This CDR3 has 12 residues. V was pared by 4 bases and J by 5 bases, with 8 bases between. Assay used: immunoSEQ multiplex PCR; TCRdb lists only in-frame clones, some missing. The data show 110,000 or so clones, with about 86% seen just once and roughly an eighth held by the top ten. V usage is TRBV19 and J usage is TRBJ1-1; no clear D. The receptor's source is a man aged 25 to 40 in good health. Sequenced input: blood. The CDR3 DNA reads as TGTGCCAGTAGTACGTCTAAAACTGAAGCTTTCTTT. Its protein is CASSTSKTEAFF.